Detailed here is one T cell receptor (beta chain). With a J-beta primer mix and a sample-barcoded 5' primer, a second PCR ran about 7 to 12 cycles. TCRdb re-called the 5' RACE reads with MiXCR, one entry per CDR3 protein. The repertoire holds about 1.6 million distinct CDR3 sequences, 34% seen once, with roughly 10% in the top ten. The data belong to a study of blood T cells in healthy people across ages. The CDR3 spans 12 residues. V shed 3 bases and J shed 7 bases, with 8 bases lying between them. Germline CDR1 reads LNHNV; CDR2 reads YYDKDF (reference sequence). The chain has TRBV15 and TRBJ2-3, with D uncertain. Sequences were obtained from blood. This TCR was sampled from a woman aged 25 to 39 in good health. CDR3 protein: CATSSQEYTQYF. The CDR3 DNA reads TGTGCCACCAGCAGCCAGGAATATACGCAGTATTTT.